These 19 T cell receptor beta chains share one sample of origin, sequenced in a study of regulatory dendritic cells for organ transplantation (dated by TCRdb to about 2017). No cognate antigen is known for these TCRs. Libraries were constructed by the immunoSEQ multiplex PCR assay. Sourced from immuneACCESS, this table was stored by TCRdb with only in-frame sequences that have V and J called. A share of the clones is absent; for the studies checked, an unresolved V gene accounts for under half, and the remainder has no known explanation. For this sample the table gives about 21,000 clones, of which about 85% were detected only once. The ten largest clones capture 0.25% to 0.3% of the sample. Sorted T cell subsets were CFSE-labeled and co-cultured for 4 to 5 days with allogeneic regulatory or mature dendritic cells at a 1:10 DC:T ratio. The sequenced sample was naive CD4+ T cells from blood cultured with dendritic cells. Explained via the paper, the cell subset or site label denotes: CD45RA+ naive T cells. All receptors derive from a human donor in good health.

This chain connects TRBV19 to TRBJ2-2; 8 bases map to TRBD2. V lost 7 bases to trimming and J lost 4 bases; unmatched junction nucleotides: 5. Germline CDR1 is LNHDA and CDR2 is SQIVND (reference sequence). The CDR3 contains 14 residues. CDR3 sequence: CASTDGRATGELFF. DNA for the CDR3: TGTGCCAGTACTGACGGGAGGGCCACCGGGGAGCTGTTTTTT.

The chain employs TRBV6-5 and TRBJ1-1; 10 nucleotides agree with TRBD1. The CDR3 contains 14 residues. V trimming: 8 bases; J trimming: 6 bases; junction bases outside the gene matches: 9. Germline V gene sequence: CDR1 MNHEY, CDR2 SVGAGI. In DNA form, the CDR3 reads TGTGCCAGCGGTCCGGGACAGGGGAGATCTGAAGCTTTCTTT. Protein sequence: CASGPGQGRSEAFF.

The DNA of the CDR3 is TGCGCCAGCAGCCAAGTGGATCGTTCTGAAAAACTGTTTTTT. It yields the protein CASSQVDRSEKLFF. V gene TRBV4-3 combines with J gene TRBJ1-4; D unclear. In germline, CDR1 is LGHNA, CDR2 YSLEER. This CDR3 contains 14 residues. Deletions cut 1 base from V and 7 bases from J, with 10 bases between.

In regard to this clone: The junction departs from the called germline gene at one end, perhaps through a read error. V gene TRBV7-8 combines with J gene TRBJ2-5, with 9 bases identical to TRBD1. Germline V gene data show CDR1 as SGHVS and CDR2 as FQNEAQ. This CDR3 is 12 amino acids long. CDR3 protein: CASSLDLGQGHF. The CDR3 DNA is TGTGCCAGCAGCTTAGACCTGGGACAGGGCCACTTC. Full variable domain (remainder filled in from reference TRBV7-8 and TRBJ2-5): GAGVSQSPRYKVAKRGQDVALRCDPISGHVSLFWYQQALGQGPEFLTYFQNEAQLDKSGLPSDRFFAERPEGSVSTLKIQRTQQEDSAVYLCASSLDLGQGHFGPGTRLLVL.

This chain uses TRBV7-9 with TRBJ2-1; 11 bases align to TRBD2. Looked up from germline, CDR1 is SEHNR and CDR2 is FQNEAQ (reference sequence). V trimming: 4 bases; J trimming: 5 bases; junction bases outside the gene matches: 10. This CDR3 contains 17 residues. The CDR3 DNA is TGTGCCAGCAGCTCACAATCGACTAGCGGGATACACAATGAGCAGTTCTTC. Translation gives CASSSQSTSGIHNEQFF. Looking up the rest from reference TRBV7-9 and TRBJ2-1 gives the full variable domain: DTGVSQNPRHKITKRGQNVTFRCDPISEHNRLYWYRQTLGQGPEFLTYFQNEAQLEKSRLLSDRFSAERPKGSFSTLEIQRTEQGDSAMYLCASSSQSTSGIHNEQFFGPGTRLTVL.

The J gene is TRBJ2-7, the V gene TRBV30; 10 bases are shared with TRBD1. The CDR3 runs 14 residues. The V gene's germline CDR1 is GTSNPN and CDR2 SVGIG (reference sequence). After removal of 2 bases from V and 6 bases from J, the junction contained 7 bases not matched to a gene. The CDR3: CAWSFRTGGTEQYF. CDR3 DNA sequence: TGTGCCTGGAGTTTTAGGACAGGGGGAACCGAGCAGTACTTC.

The chain links TRBV5-4 to TRBJ2-3; 14 bases are a match to TRBD2. The CDR3 has 16 residues. Germline CDR1 SGHNT, CDR2 YYREEE (reference sequence). Losses at the gene ends were 4 bases for V and 6 bases for J; bases not matched to a gene: 7. CDR3: CASSLGTSGRADTQYF. Here the CDR3 DNA reads TGTGCCAGCAGCCTCGGGACTAGCGGGAGAGCGGATACGCAGTATTTT. The variable domain in full, with the rest retrieved from reference TRBV5-4 and TRBJ2-3, is ETGVTQSPTHLIKTRGQQVTLRCSSQSGHNTVSWYQQALGQGPQFIFQYYREEENGRGNFPPRFSGLQFPNYSSELNVNALELDDSALYLCASSLGTSGRADTQYFGPGTRLTVL.

J is TRBJ1-2 and V is TRBV9; tentative D call: TRBD1 (5 bases). CDR1 and CDR2 (germline): SGDLS, YYNGEE. V shed 0 bases and J shed 2 bases, with 5 bases lying between them. The CDR3 is made up of 13 amino acids. CDR3 DNA: TGTGCCAGCAGCGTAGACAGGAACTATGGCTACACCTTC. Amino acids: CASSVDRNYGYTF.

This clone has a single count. The V gene is TRBV29-1, the J gene TRBJ2-6; D is ambiguous. The CDR3 runs to 16 residues. The V gene's germline CDR1 is SQVTM and CDR2 ANQGSEA. V was trimmed by 2 bases and J by 2 bases, leaving 13 bases between them. The CDR3 DNA reads TGCAGCGTTGAATCTTCGTATTTCGCTGGGGCCAACGTCCTGACTTTC. It is translated as CSVESSYFAGANVLTF.

V gene TRBV7-2 combines with J gene TRBJ2-1; D is unresolved. Germline V gene sequence: CDR1 SGHTA, CDR2 FQGNSA. V was cut by 0 bases and J by 12 bases, with 18 bases left in between. The CDR3 runs to 15 residues. CDR3 in amino acids: CASSLARHMVAGQFF. CDR3 coding DNA: TGTGCCAGCAGCTTAGCTCGACATATGGTGGCCGGGCAGTTCTTC.

CDR3 DNA sequence: TGTGCCAGCAGTCACCAGGGCGTCTCTGGAAACACCATATATTTT. Translated, it gives CASSHQGVSGNTIYF. The rearrangement uses TRBV6-5 and TRBJ1-3; D is possibly TRBD1 (5 bases). The CDR3 is 15 residues long. V was pared by 5 bases and J by 0 bases, with 11 bases between. Germline lookup yields CDR1 MNHEY and CDR2 SVGAGI.

This clone has a handful of counts. The V call is TRBV5-4, the J call TRBJ2-7; a possible D gene is TRBD1 (5 bases). CDR1 is SGHNT, CDR2 YYREEE, per germline (reference sequence). This CDR3 has 15 residues. Trimming stripped 3 bases from V and 5 bases from J, with 18 bases between. Here the CDR3 DNA reads TGTGCCAGCAGCTGGGTTAATGCAGGGCCCCACGAGCAGTACTTC. Residues: CASSWVNAGPHEQYF. Full variable domain (remainder filled in from reference TRBV5-4 and TRBJ2-7): ETGVTQSPTHLIKTRGQQVTLRCSSQSGHNTVSWYQQALGQGPQFIFQYYREEENGRGNFPPRFSGLQFPNYSSELNVNALELDDSALYLCASSWVNAGPHEQYFGPGTRLTVT.

The rearrangement uses TRBV4-3 and TRBJ2-7, with D perhaps given as TRBD1 or TRBD2 (5 bases each). Deletions cut 0 bases from V and 6 bases from J, with 9 bases between. The CDR3 sequence is 13 residues long. In germline, CDR1 is LGHNA, CDR2 YSLEER. The CDR3 loop reads CASSQEAGTEQYF. CDR3 coding DNA: TGCGCCAGCAGCCAAGAAGCAGGGACCGAGCAGTACTTC.

The chain joins TRBV2 to TRBJ1-6; TRBD1 is a possible D gene (5 bases). CDR3 size: 15 residues. Per the germline V gene, CDR1 is SNHLY and CDR2 is FYNNEI. Trimming shortened V by 5 bases and J by 5 bases, and 13 bases separated the two germline ends. CDR3 in amino acids: CASSREQANNSPLHF. Here the CDR3 DNA reads TGTGCCAGCAGTCGAGAACAGGCGAATAATTCACCCCTCCACTTT.

This clone has a single count. The gene calls are TRBV7-3 and TRBJ2-1; 11 nucleotides align to TRBD2. This CDR3 has 16 residues. Germline trimming cut 2 bases from V and 8 bases from J; bases unmatched to any gene: 8. Germline V lookup: CDR1 SGHTA, CDR2 FQGTGA. The CDR3 is CASSLDSGRAIYEQFF. CDR3 nucleotides: TGTGCCAGCAGCTTAGATAGCGGGAGGGCCATATATGAGCAGTTCTTC.

This chain uses TRBV4-3 with TRBJ2-7; 8 bases map to TRBD2. The CDR3 contains 15 residues. Germline V lookup: CDR1 LGHNA, CDR2 YSLEER. V shed 1 base and J 2 bases; nucleotides not matched to a gene: 4. CDR3: CASSQGGGGTYEQYF. The DNA for the CDR3 is TGCGCCAGCAGCCAAGGTGGCGGGGGGACCTACGAGCAGTACTTC.

The gene calls are TRBV7-2 and TRBJ2-5, with TRBD2 identical over 12 bases. The V segment lost 5 bases and the J segment 4 bases; nucleotides outside the gene matches: 11. Per the germline V gene, CDR1 is SGHTA and CDR2 is FQGNSA. The CDR3 consists of 17 residues. CDR3 sequence (DNA): TGTGCCAGCAGCAAACTACCGGGACTAGCGGGCCTAGAGACCCAGTACTTC. Its translation is CASSKLPGLAGLETQYF. The whole variable domain, remainder taken from reference TRBV7-2 and TRBJ2-5, is GAGVSQSPSNKVTEKGKDVELRCDPISGHTALYWYRQSLGQGLEFLIYFQGNSAPDKSGLPSDRFSAERTGGSVSTLTIQRTQQEDSAVYLCASSKLPGLAGLETQYFGPGTRLLVL.

This clone was detected only a few times. The V gene is TRBV6-5, the J gene TRBJ2-1; D gene unclear. The CDR3 runs to 14 residues. V lost 3 bases and J lost 2, with 8 bases in between. Germline CDR1 MNHEY, CDR2 SVGAGI. This CDR3 is CASSYSPTYNEQFF. As DNA, the CDR3 is TGTGCCAGCAGTTATTCACCCACCTACAATGAGCAGTTCTTC.

This clone has only one observation. The CDR3, as DNA: TGTGCCAGCAGCTTAGTTCGGCGGGGGGAGCAGTACTTC. Amino acids: CASSLVRRGEQYF. The V and J genes are TRBV7-9 and TRBJ2-7, with 7 bases lining up with TRBD2. CDR1 and CDR2 from the germline V gene are SEHNR and FQNEAQ (reference sequence). The CDR3 runs to 13 residues. With 1 base clipped from V and 7 bases from J, the junction kept 4 bases outside the gene matches.